Listed here is a single T cell receptor beta chain. The sample is drawn from a study of patients and donors after allogeneic stem cell transplantation. V was pared by 5 bases and J by 8 bases, with 18 bases between. CDR1 and CDR2 from the germline V gene are KGHDR and SFDVKD. CDR3 length equals 15 residues. TCRdb reprocessed the RT-PCR reads with MiXCR, giving one entry per CDR3 protein. This table has hundreds of thousands of distinct CDR3 sequences, 15% to 20% appearing once. The rearrangement uses TRBV24-1 and TRBJ2-1, with no clear D. This clonotype originated in a human donor who was either an allogeneic HSCT recipient or a stem cell or donor lymphocyte infusion donor (not recorded which). It is not recorded whose cells these are; they may come from a transplant donor. Input material: blood, either unsorted or a sorted T cell fraction (not recorded which). CDR3 residues: CATSVAQFPTDEQFF. The CDR3, as DNA: TGTGCCACCAGTGTGGCCCAATTCCCCACAGATGAGCAGTTCTTC.